This T cell receptor beta chain was sequenced during a study of control samples from healthy donors and cancer patients. V was clipped by 0 bases and J by 4 bases, with 13 bases between them. From germline, CDR1 is LGHDT and CDR2 YNNKEL (reference sequence). The CDR3 totals 16 residues. Only in-frame clones appear in the TCRdb table, and some are missing; sequencing was by immunoSEQ multiplex PCR. The sample carries approximately 89,000 clones, approximately 87% recorded once. The sequence derives from a man aged 45 to 65 in good health. Sample: blood. J is TRBJ1-3 and V is TRBV3-1 (or the pseudogene TRBV3-2); a weak D match, TRBD1 (5 bases). CDR3 in amino acids: CASSQDRGLQGNTIYF. CDR3 DNA: TGTGCCAGCAGCCAAGATCGGGGGTTGCAAGGAAACACCATATATTTT.